In its sample, the clone carrying this T cell receptor beta chain was seen a few times. Its target is unknown. The entry originates in a study of T cell repertoires in cytomegalovirus infection. Study-level information: CMV infection plus the matching HLA type was flagged by public TCR beta signatures. Study conclusions and caveats: Cumulated frequencies of public TCR beta families served to identify carriers of CMV plus the relevant HLA.

Using its own MiXCR run on the reads, TCRdb lists one record per CDR3 protein. The sample gives approximately 500,000 distinct CDR3 sequences, about 15% of which show up once; more than 20% is in the top ten. The CDR3 has 15 amino acids. Germline V gene lookup returns CDR1 SGHDN and CDR2 FVKESK. The V end was cut by 2 bases, the J end by 0 bases, with 7 bases between. The TCR was taken from a human donor in good health (CMV status not recorded). Some clones in this sample may be carry-over from other donors' samples. The J gene is TRBJ1-4, the V gene TRBV14, with D maybe TRBD1 (5 bases). The sample was CD8+ T cells from PBMCs. For the CDR3, the DNA is TGTGCCAGCAGCCAAACAGGAGCAACTAATGAAAAACTGTTTTTT. It codes for CASSQTGATNEKLFF. The variable domain in full, completed from reference TRBV14 and TRBJ1-4, reads EAGVTQFPSHSVIEKGQTVTLRCDPISGHDNLYWYRRVMGKEIKFLLHFVKESKQDESGMPNNRFLAERTGGTYSTLKVQPAELEDSGVYFCASSQTGATNEKLFFGSGTQLSVL.